These 28 T cell receptor beta chains originate from one sample sequenced in a study of T cell changes during pregnancy in multiple sclerosis. Some clones are missing from TCRdb's copy, which holds only in-frame ones; the method was immunoSEQ multiplex PCR. The table records roughly 59,000 clones, under 95% of them present only once. The sequences come from peripheral blood, collected in the third trimester of pregnancy. The receptors derive from a female donor in good health, enrolled as a control in a pregnancy study.

As for this clone: The junction and the germline gene differ at one end; a read error may be behind it. The rearrangement uses TRBV20-1 and TRBJ2-7; D remains ambiguous. CDR1 and CDR2 from the germline V gene are DFQATT and SNEGSKA (reference sequence). This CDR3 has 11 residues. CDR3 amino acids: CSARDPPGIRF. DNA for the CDR3: TGCAGTGCTAGAGATCCGCCAGGTATCCGCTTC.

The gene calls are TRBV7-6 and TRBJ1-2; 8 positions agree with TRBD1. Looked up from germline, CDR1 is SGHVS and CDR2 is FNYEAQ. V shed 2 bases, J shed 3 bases, and the junction held 11 bases outside the gene matches. This CDR3 is built from 17 residues. The CDR3 loop reads CASSLLTGVGGDYGYTF. CDR3 DNA sequence: TGTGCCAGCAGCTTATTGACAGGGGTAGGGGGCGACTATGGCTACACCTTC.

The chain couples TRBV28 to TRBJ1-4; 8 bases fit TRBD1. V was pared by 8 bases and J by 8 bases, with 10 bases of the junction left unmatched. The CDR3 loop spans 14 amino acids. The germline V gene encodes CDR1 MDHEN and CDR2 SYDVKM. CDR3 nucleotide sequence: TGTGCCAGCGATAAGACAGGGGAAAAGGAAAAACTGTTTTTT. Its protein product is CASDKTGEKEKLFF.

The chain joins TRBV6-6 to TRBJ1-1; D unresolved. Germline V gene data show CDR1 as MNHNY and CDR2 as SVGAGI (reference sequence). V was trimmed by 8 bases and J by 4 bases, leaving 14 bases between them. The CDR3 runs 13 residues. CDR3 loop: CASARGAGTEAFF. The DNA of the CDR3 is TGTGCCAGCGCCCGTGGCGCGGGCACTGAAGCTTTCTTT.

The rearrangement joins TRBV7-3 to TRBJ2-3; 10 bases fit TRBD1. CDR1 and CDR2 (germline): SGHTA, FQGTGA. The CDR3 has 16 residues. The ends lost 2 bases at V and 4 bases at J; junction bases unmatched: 6. The CDR3 DNA is TGTGCCAGCAGCTTAGGGCCCGGGACAGGGGCAGATACGCAGTATTTT. It yields the protein CASSLGPGTGADTQYF.

The rearrangement joins TRBV7-9 to TRBJ2-5, with D maybe TRBD2 (6 bases). This CDR3 contains 17 residues. Germline CDR1 and CDR2: SEHNR and FQNEAQ (reference sequence). The V and J ends lost 2 bases and 5 bases respectively, with 21 bases between them. CDR3 residues: CASSLRGGIRSRETQYF. The CDR3 DNA follows: TGTGCCAGCAGCTTACGAGGAGGGATCAGGAGCCGGGAGACCCAGTACTTC.

CDR3 coding DNA: TGTGCCTGGACAGACTCTGGAAACACCATATATTTT. This sequence encodes CAWTDSGNTIYF. This rearrangement joins TRBV30 to TRBJ1-3; no clear D. V was trimmed by 4 bases and J by 0 bases, leaving 4 bases between them. This CDR3 contains 12 residues. From germline, CDR1 is GTSNPN and CDR2 SVGIG (reference sequence).

The chain couples TRBV4-2 to TRBJ1-3, with a possible D match to TRBD1 (5 bases). V shed 4 bases and J shed 0 bases, with 16 bases lying between them. Germline V gene lookup returns CDR1 LGHNA and CDR2 YNFKEQ. The CDR3 runs to 17 residues. The CDR3 region is CASSRQQDTHSGNTIYF. In nucleotides, the CDR3 is TGTGCCAGCAGCCGACAGCAAGATACCCACTCTGGAAACACCATATATTTT.

J is TRBJ2-5 and V is TRBV7-2, with a tentative D call TRBD1 (6 bases). The V gene's germline CDR1 is SGHTA and CDR2 FQGNSA. Trimming left V 0 bases short and J 5 bases short, with 10 bases between. There are 14 residues in the CDR3. CDR3 sequence (DNA): TGTGCCAGCAGCTTAGCGGGGGCTGGCGAGACCCAGTACTTC. This codes for CASSLAGAGETQYF.

The CDR3 loop reads CASSFGVQPQHF. In nucleotides, the CDR3 is TGTGCCAGCAGTTTTGGAGTTCAGCCCCAGCATTTT. The chain has TRBV28 and TRBJ1-5; D ambiguous. CDR1 and CDR2 from the germline V gene are MDHEN and SYDVKM. V dropped 3 bases and J dropped 6 bases, with 6 bases sitting between them. This CDR3 has 12 residues.

This clone was detected once. The V call is TRBV7-9, the J call TRBJ1-1, with 11 bases that match TRBD1. Looked up from germline, CDR1 is SEHNR and CDR2 is FQNEAQ (reference sequence). The CDR3 loop spans 16 amino acids. After removal of 1 base from V and 1 base from J, the junction contained 2 bases not matched to a gene. CDR3 bases: TGTGCCAGCAGCTTAGGGACAGGGGGCCCGAACACTGAAGCTTTCTTT. Its protein is CASSLGTGGPNTEAFF.

The genes are TRBV29-1 and TRBJ2-1; no definite D call. Trimming removed 4 bases at V and 6 bases at J, with 10 bases between. The CDR3 length is 12 residues. The germline V gene encodes CDR1 SQVTM and CDR2 ANQGSEA. CDR3 amino acids: CSVVAGFNEQFF. As DNA, the CDR3 is TGCAGCGTTGTAGCCGGGTTCAATGAGCAGTTCTTC.

The chain recombines TRBV4-3 with TRBJ2-1, with 8 bases fitting TRBD1. CDR3 size: 13 residues. Germline loops: CDR1 LGHNA, CDR2 YSLEER. The V segment lost 5 bases and the J segment 12 bases; nucleotides outside the gene matches: 9. Written as DNA, the CDR3 is TGCGCCAGCAGCGAACGACAGGGGTACGGGCAGTTCTTC. Amino acid sequence: CASSERQGYGQFF.

J is TRBJ1-1 and V is TRBV7-2; possibly TRBD1 for D (6 bases). The length of the CDR3 is 14 residues. Germline CDR1 SGHTA, CDR2 FQGNSA. V gave up 4 bases and J gave up 1 base, with 10 bases separating them. The CDR3 DNA follows: TGTGCCAGCAGCTCTCAGGGGCCGAACACTGAAGCTTTCTTT. Its translation: CASSSQGPNTEAFF.

The chain combines TRBV5-6 with TRBJ1-5, with D possibly matching TRBD1 (6 bases). Trimming removed 0 bases from V and 5 bases from J, with 15 bases in between. The CDR3 contains 16 residues. Germline CDR1 reads SGHDT; CDR2 reads YYEEEE. The CDR3 sequence: CASSLAYRDPDQPQHF. The DNA for the CDR3 is TGTGCCAGCAGCTTGGCCTACAGGGACCCGGATCAGCCCCAGCATTTT. Together with reference TRBV5-6 and TRBJ1-5, the CDR3 gives the full variable domain: DAGVTQSPTHLIKTRGQQVTLRCSPKSGHDTVSWYQQALGQGPQFIFQYYEEEERQRGNFPDRFSGHQFPNYSSELNVNALLLGDSALYLCASSLAYRDPDQPQHFGDGTRLSIL.

The chain recombines TRBV18 with TRBJ1-1, with D uncertain. This CDR3 region has 14 residues. V shed 0 bases and J shed 1 base, with 6 bases lying between them. CDR1 is KGHSH, CDR2 LQKENI, per germline. The CDR3 spells CASSPPGRNTEAFF. In nucleotides, the CDR3 is TGTGCCAGCTCACCACCAGGGAGGAACACTGAAGCTTTCTTT.

As concerns this clone: Other DNA sequences of this sample code for an identical CDR3. V gene TRBV7-9 combines with J gene TRBJ2-3; perhaps TRBD2 as D (5 bases). This CDR3 has 15 residues. CDR1 is SEHNR and CDR2 is FQNEAQ in the germline V gene (reference sequence). Trimming removed 2 bases from V and 0 bases from J, with 9 bases in between. For the CDR3, the DNA is TGTGCCAGCAGCTTATCGGGATCTAGCACAGATACGCAGTATTTT. Translation gives CASSLSGSSTDTQYF.

The genes are TRBV6-6 and TRBJ1-5; D call uncertain. Looked up from germline, CDR1 is MNHNY and CDR2 is SVGAGI (reference sequence). The CDR3 is made up of 13 amino acids. V was trimmed by 3 bases and J by 6 bases, leaving 9 bases between them. In nucleotides, the CDR3 is TGTGCCAGCAGTTATGCTGACACTCAGCCCCAGCATTTT. Residues: CASSYADTQPQHF.

V usage is TRBV15 and J usage is TRBJ1-2, with D possibly being TRBD1 (6 bases). CDR1 is LNHNV, CDR2 YYDKDF, per germline (reference sequence). Trimming removed 0 bases at V and 0 bases at J, with 11 bases between. The CDR3 length is 16 residues. In nucleotides, the CDR3 is TGTGCCACCAGCAGAGAGGTGAAGGGGGCTAACTATGGCTACACCTTC. Amino acids: CATSREVKGANYGYTF.

The chain uses TRBV6-5 and TRBJ1-1, with D possibly TRBD1 on 5 matching bases. Germline V gives CDR1 MNHEY, CDR2 SVGAGI. Trimming took off 2 bases at V and 7 bases at J, with 14 bases between the two ends. This CDR3 has 14 residues. The CDR3 region is CASSYPGGAGEAFF. CDR3 nucleotide sequence: TGTGCCAGCAGTTACCCCGGAGGGGCGGGTGAAGCTTTCTTT.

This clone was seen a handful of times. This chain joins TRBV7-3 and TRBJ2-3, with TRBD2 identical over 12 bases. With V trimmed by 0 bases and J by 0 bases, 4 bases remained unmatched. The CDR3 length is 18 residues. CDR1 is SGHTA, CDR2 FQGTGA, per germline. CDR3 DNA sequence: TGTGCCAGCAGCTTAACGGCTAGCGGGGGGGGTAGCACAGATACGCAGTATTTT. This codes for CASSLTASGGGSTDTQYF. Variable domain in full (rest from reference TRBV7-3 and TRBJ2-3): GAGVSQTPSNKVTEKGKYVELRCDPISGHTALYWYRQSLGQGPEFLIYFQGTGAADDSGLPNDRFFAVRPEGSVSTLKIQRTERGDSAVYLCASSLTASGGGSTDTQYFGPGTRLTVL.

The J gene is TRBJ2-5, the V gene TRBV7-9; 9 bases map to TRBD2. Looked up from germline, CDR1 is SEHNR and CDR2 is FQNEAQ (reference sequence). CDR3 length: 14 residues. V was pared by 7 bases and J by 5 bases, with 8 bases of the junction left unmatched. For the CDR3, the DNA is TGTGCCAGCACTGGCGGGGGGGCCTCCGAGACCCAGTACTTC. This encodes CASTGGGASETQYF.

The genes are TRBV10-3 and TRBJ1-1; D gene unclear. CDR1 is ENHRY and CDR2 is SYGVKD in the germline V gene. V was pared by 8 bases and J by 1 base, with 11 bases between. This CDR3 is 13 amino acids long. CDR3 DNA sequence: TGTGCCATCGCCCGACTCCGGAACACTGAAGCTTTCTTT. Its protein is CAIARLRNTEAFF.

This chain connects TRBV7-9 to TRBJ1-2; D is unclear. The CDR3 covers 15 residues. V lost 5 bases, J lost 8 bases, and 21 bases lay in between. Germline CDR1 SEHNR, CDR2 FQNEAQ (reference sequence). CDR3 in amino acids: CASSPPALQEGGYTF. CDR3 DNA: TGTGCCAGCAGCCCCCCAGCCCTCCAGGAAGGAGGCTACACCTTC.

The chain recombines TRBV6-6 with TRBJ1-2; 8 nucleotides line up with TRBD1. V trimming: 5 bases; J trimming: 3 bases; junction bases outside the gene matches: 8. Germline loops: CDR1 MNHNY, CDR2 SVGAGI (reference sequence). The CDR3 consists of 15 residues. CDR3 residues: CASSQGTGPYYGYTF. CDR3 bases: TGTGCCAGCAGTCAAGGGACAGGACCTTACTATGGCTACACCTTC.

This chain uses TRBV28 with TRBJ2-1; 7 bases line up with TRBD2. Germline V gene lookup returns CDR1 MDHEN and CDR2 SYDVKM. V shed 5 bases, J shed 16 bases, and the junction held 11 bases outside the gene matches. CDR3 length: 12 amino acids. In DNA, the CDR3 is TGTGCCAGCAGTCCCGGGACTAAATTCAATTTCTTC. Encoded protein: CASSPGTKFNFF.

The CDR3 loop reads CASKARLAGSTDTQYF. The CDR3 DNA reads TGTGCCAGTAAGGCCCGACTAGCGGGGAGTACAGATACGCAGTATTTT. The rearrangement joins TRBV19 to TRBJ2-3, with 11 bases aligning to TRBD2. The length of the CDR3 is 16 residues. The V gene end was trimmed by 7 bases and the J gene end by 3 bases; junction bases not matched to a gene: 9. Germline values: CDR1 LNHDA, CDR2 SQIVND (reference sequence).

In this sample, this clone turned up once. The J gene is TRBJ1-6, the V gene TRBV5-6; TRBD1 might be the D (6 bases). The CDR3 loop spans 17 amino acids. Germline V gene lookup returns CDR1 SGHDT and CDR2 YYEEEE. Trimming cost V 5 bases and J 2 bases, with 17 bases left between them. CDR3 residues: CASRVFLQGAYNSPLHF. The CDR3 DNA sequence: TGTGCCAGCAGGGTATTCTTACAGGGCGCCTATAATTCACCCCTCCACTTT. Together with reference TRBV5-6 and TRBJ1-6, the CDR3 gives the full variable domain: DAGVTQSPTHLIKTRGQQVTLRCSPKSGHDTVSWYQQALGQGPQFIFQYYEEEERQRGNFPDRFSGHQFPNYSSELNVNALLLGDSALYLCASRVFLQGAYNSPLHFGNGTRLTVT.